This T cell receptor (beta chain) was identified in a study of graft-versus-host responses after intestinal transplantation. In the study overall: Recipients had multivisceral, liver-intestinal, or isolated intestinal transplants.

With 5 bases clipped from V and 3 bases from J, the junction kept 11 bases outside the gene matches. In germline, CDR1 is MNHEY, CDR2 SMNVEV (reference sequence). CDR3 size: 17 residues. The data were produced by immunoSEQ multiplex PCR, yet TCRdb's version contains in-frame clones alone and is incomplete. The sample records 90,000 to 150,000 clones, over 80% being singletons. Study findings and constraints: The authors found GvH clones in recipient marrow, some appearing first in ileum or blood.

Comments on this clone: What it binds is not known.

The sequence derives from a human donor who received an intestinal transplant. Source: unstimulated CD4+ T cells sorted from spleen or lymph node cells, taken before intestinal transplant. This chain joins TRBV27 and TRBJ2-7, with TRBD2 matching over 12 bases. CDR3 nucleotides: TGTGCCAGCAGTGAGACTAGCGGGAGACCTTACGGCTACGAGCAGTACTTC. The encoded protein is CASSETSGRPYGYEQYF.